The next 8 T cell receptor beta chains were all read from a single sample in a study of cytomegalovirus exposure and HLA in healthy donors listed by TCRdb under 2017. Library construction relied on the immunoSEQ multiplex PCR assay. A mixture of 60 forward primers for TCR Vbeta segments and 13 reverse primers for TCR Jbeta segments was used in the multiplex PCR. The table comes from immuneACCESS by way of TCRdb, which keeps in-frame sequences with V and J called. Part of the clones is missing from these tables; in studies checked, under half for an unresolved V gene and the rest for unknown reasons. This sample's table has entries for about 200,000 clones. The top ten clones comprise about 1.1% of the sample. The sample taken for sequencing was PBMCs. The receptor source for this set is a girl aged 2-10 years in good health and CMV-seropositive.

The genes are TRBV4-1 and TRBJ1-6; 8 nucleotides agree with TRBD1. Germline CDR1 MGHRA, CDR2 YSYEKL. Trimming at V came to 4 bases and at J to 7 bases, leaving 9 bases not matched to a gene. The CDR3 is made up of 16 amino acids. In DNA, the CDR3 is TGCGCCAGCAGCCCCAGTCCGACAGGGGTAAATTCACCCCTCCACTTT. This gives the protein CASSPSPTGVNSPLHF.

This chain connects TRBV28 to TRBJ2-2, with D tentatively TRBD1 (5 bases). The CDR3 extends over 17 amino acids. Germline V gene lookup returns CDR1 MDHEN and CDR2 SYDVKM. Between the trimmed V and J ends, which lost 5 bases and 1 base, there was a span of 17 bases. The CDR3 bases are TGTGCCAGCAGTGGATCGACAGTAAACTTGAACACCGGGGAGCTGTTTTTT. Its translation is CASSGSTVNLNTGELFF.

The V gene is TRBV9, the J gene TRBJ2-7; 11 bases match TRBD2. Germline CDR1 and CDR2: SGDLS and YYNGEE. The CDR3 consists of 17 residues. Germline trimming cut 4 bases from V and 7 bases from J; bases unmatched to any gene: 16. The CDR3 reads CASSPEVSGRAVGEQYF. The CDR3 nucleotides read TGTGCCAGCAGCCCAGAGGTTAGCGGGAGGGCAGTTGGGGAGCAGTACTTC.

The chain has TRBV23-1 and TRBJ2-5, with TRBD1 as a possible D gene (6 bases). TRBV23-1 is classed as an ORF, of uncertain function. The CDR3 runs 13 residues. V shed 6 bases and J shed 5 bases, with 13 bases lying between them. The DNA of the CDR3 is TGCGCCAGCAGGGGGGCCCGGCGGGAGACCCAGTACTTC. Protein sequence: CASRGARRETQYF.

V and J are TRBV6-1 and TRBJ1-4, with TRBD1 matching over 7 bases. Germline assignment: CDR1 MNHNS and CDR2 SASEGT. CDR3 length equals 13 residues. The V segment lost 8 bases and the J segment 5 bases; nucleotides outside the gene matches: 5. The CDR3 region has the DNA TGTGCCAGCTCCAGGGGGTCGAATGAAAAACTGTTTTTT. Its protein product is CASSRGSNEKLFF.

Note on this clone: The junction departs from germline at one end; a sequencing error may be responsible. This chain joins TRBV7-7 and TRBJ2-1; 12 bases map to TRBD2. There are 15 residues in the CDR3. Germline values: CDR1 SSHAT, CDR2 FNYEAQ (reference sequence). DNA of the CDR3: TGTGCTAGCAGTCCGCTAGCGGGAGGGCACAATGAGCAGTTCTTC. It codes for CASSPLAGGHNEQFF.

This sequence joins TRBV10-1 and TRBJ2-3; no firm D call. Trimming removed 4 bases at V and 0 bases at J, with 11 bases between. This CDR3 region has 15 residues. Per germline, CDR1 WNHNN and CDR2 SYGVQD (reference sequence). This CDR3 reads CASSAYPTSTDTQYF. CDR3 nucleotide sequence: TGCGCCAGCAGTGCATACCCGACTAGCACAGATACGCAGTATTTT.

This chain joins TRBV28 and TRBJ2-3, with a possible D match to TRBD1 (5 bases). The CDR3 runs to 14 residues. V was cut by 6 bases and J by 6 bases, with 16 bases left in between. Germline assignment: CDR1 MDHEN and CDR2 SYDVKM. The CDR3 spells CASSPALSGDTQYF. CDR3 in DNA: TGTGCCAGCAGCCCAGCCCTTTCAGGGGATACGCAGTATTTT.